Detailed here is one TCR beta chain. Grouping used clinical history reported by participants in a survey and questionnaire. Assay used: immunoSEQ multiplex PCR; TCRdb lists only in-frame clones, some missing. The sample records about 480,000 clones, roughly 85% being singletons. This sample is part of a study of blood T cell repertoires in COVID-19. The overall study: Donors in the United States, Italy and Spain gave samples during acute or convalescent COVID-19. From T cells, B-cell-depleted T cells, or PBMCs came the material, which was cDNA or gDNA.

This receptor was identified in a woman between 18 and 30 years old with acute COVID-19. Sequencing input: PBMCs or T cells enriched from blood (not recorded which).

The CDR3 sequence is CASSQDAGSGNSPLHF. Here the CDR3 DNA reads TGCGCCAGCAGCCAAGATGCGGGATCGGGTAATTCACCCCTCCACTTT. The rearrangement uses TRBV4-3 and TRBJ1-6, with unresolved D. CDR1 is LGHNA, CDR2 YSLEER, per germline. The CDR3 loop spans 16 amino acids. The V end was cut by 0 bases, the J end by 6 bases, with 12 bases between.